This entry describes one TCR beta chain. This sample's TCRbeta library carried unique molecular identifier barcodes. A single record per CDR3 protein comes from TCRdb applying MiXCR to the PCR reads. The sample has approximately 400,000 distinct CDR3 sequences; roughly 10% are singletons. V was pared by 6 bases and J by 5 bases, with 20 bases between. The CDR3 is made up of 14 amino acids. CDR1 is DFQATT and CDR2 is SNEGSKA in the germline V gene (reference sequence). This specimen comes from a study of T-cell reconstitution after alpha-beta-depleted transplantation in children. The TCR comes from a human donor who donated a stem cell graft to a child with acute myeloid leukemia. This chain links TRBV20-1 with TRBJ2-7; D might be TRBD1 (5 bases). The specimen was PBMCs from the stem cell graft donor, collected from the stem cell graft. The CDR3 bases are TGCAGTGCGATACGAAGGGGCTCAGGAGACGAGCAGTACTTC. This sequence encodes CSAIRRGSGDEQYF.